These 17 T cell receptor beta chains came from one sample sequenced in a study of blood T cell repertoires in COVID-19. Repertoires were generated with immunoSEQ multiplex PCR, while TCRdb's copy carries only in-frame clones and drops some. The sample records about 200,000 clones, about 80% being singletons. The sequencing input was PBMCs or T cells enriched from blood (not recorded which). All receptors derive from a woman in her forties or fifties who had been exposed to COVID-19.

V and J are TRBV6-1 and TRBJ2-1; D is perhaps TRBD1 (5 bases). CDR3 size: 16 residues. Looked up from germline, CDR1 is MNHNS and CDR2 is SASEGT. The germline V and J ends were trimmed by 3 bases and 0 bases, with 12 bases remaining between them. CDR3 DNA: TGTGCCAGCAGTGATTTTGGGGCGGCCTCCTACAATGAGCAGTTCTTC. Its protein product is CASSDFGAASYNEQFF.

V gene TRBV9 combines with J gene TRBJ2-5; 7 nucleotides align to TRBD2. The CDR3 is 15 amino acids. The ends lost 4 bases at V and 5 bases at J; junction bases unmatched: 11. Germline CDR1 reads SGDLS; CDR2 reads YYNGEE. The CDR3 DNA is TGTGCCAGCAGCCCTTCCTTGGGGGGGTTCGAGACCCAGTACTTC. It translates to CASSPSLGGFETQYF.

This rearrangement joins TRBV30 to TRBJ1-2; the match to TRBD1 covers 7 bases. The germline V gene encodes CDR1 GTSNPN and CDR2 SVGIG (reference sequence). Trimming removed 7 bases from V and 5 bases from J; junction bases left unmatched: 10. The CDR3 is 13 amino acids. The CDR3 region is CAFSGGTGYGYTF. The CDR3 DNA follows: TGTGCCTTCTCAGGGGGTACAGGGTATGGCTACACCTTC. Using reference TRBV30 and TRBJ1-2 for the parts outside the CDR3, the full variable domain is SQTIHQWPATLVQPVGSPLSLECTVEGTSNPNLYWYRQAAGRGLQLLFYSVGIGQISSEVPQNLSASRPQDRQFILSSKKLLLSDSGFYLCAFSGGTGYGYTFGSGTRLTVV.

This chain connects TRBV9 to TRBJ1-3; D gene ambiguous. Per germline, CDR1 SGDLS and CDR2 YYNGEE. Trimming shortened V by 0 bases and J by 0 bases, and 7 bases separated the two germline ends. The CDR3 has 15 residues. CDR3 nucleotide sequence: TGTGCCAGCAGCGTAGAGGGAGTCTCTGGAAACACCATATATTTT. It encodes CASSVEGVSGNTIYF.

This clone appeared a single time. This CDR3 is also generated by other DNA sequences in the sample. V is TRBV5-1 and J is TRBJ1-2; a possible D gene is TRBD1 (6 bases). Germline CDR1 SGHRS, CDR2 YFSETQ. There are 12 residues in the CDR3. V was shortened by 4 bases and J by 3 bases, with 7 bases between the two germline ends. The CDR3 spells CASSRTDYGYTF. CDR3 bases: TGCGCCAGCAGCCGGACAGACTATGGCTACACCTTC. Full variable domain (remainder filled in from reference TRBV5-1 and TRBJ1-2): KAGVTQTPRYLIKTRGQQVTLSCSPISGHRSVSWYQQTPGQGLQFLFEYFSETQRNKGNFPGRFSGRQFSNSRSEMNVSTLELGDSALYLCASSRTDYGYTFGSGTRLTVV.

This clone was observed a few times. V gene TRBV6-5 combines with J gene TRBJ1-2; 10 bases match TRBD1. From germline, CDR1 is MNHEY and CDR2 SVGAGI. V lost 7 bases and J lost 2; bases outside the gene matches: 7. This CDR3 is 15 amino acids long. The CDR3 spells CASIVGDRGNYGYTF. For the CDR3, the DNA is TGTGCCAGCATAGTGGGGGACAGGGGAAACTATGGCTACACCTTC.

The sample holds one count of this clone. The chain combines TRBV7-9 with TRBJ1-2, with 7 positions matching TRBD1. V lost 0 bases and J lost 6; bases outside the gene matches: 10. This CDR3 comprises 16 residues. Germline V gene sequence: CDR1 SEHNR, CDR2 FQNEAQ (reference sequence). The CDR3 nucleotides read TGTGCCAGCAGCTTAGCGCTTAGAGGGGGCGAAAATGGCTACACCTTC. This sequence encodes CASSLALRGGENGYTF.

V usage is TRBV29-1 and J usage is TRBJ2-7; a possible D gene is TRBD1 (5 bases). V lost 7 bases and J 0 bases, leaving 22 bases between the germline ends. The CDR3 covers 16 residues. Germline loops: CDR1 SQVTM, CDR2 ANQGSEA. The CDR3 loop is CSALTGIISSSYEQYF. In DNA, the CDR3 is TGCAGCGCCTTAACAGGCATTATTAGTAGCTCCTACGAGCAGTACTTC.

This clone was detected once. V gene TRBV7-9 combines with J gene TRBJ1-1, with 10 bases aligning to TRBD1. The CDR3 sequence is 16 residues long. V lost 1 base and J lost 0; bases outside the gene matches: 2. Germline CDR1 reads SEHNR; CDR2 reads FQNEAQ (reference sequence). The CDR3 DNA follows: TGTGCCAGCAGCTTAGTGGACAGGGGGTTGAACACTGAAGCTTTCTTT. It specifies CASSLVDRGLNTEAFF.

This chain joins TRBV12-3 or TRBV12-4 and TRBJ1-2; D call uncertain. The V end lost 6 bases, the J end lost 6 bases, and 14 bases lay between the germline ends. This CDR3 contains 13 residues. DNA of the CDR3: TGTGCCAGCAGATCCTCTGGGAGGGATGGCTACACCTTC. It translates to CASRSSGRDGYTF.

This sequence joins TRBV2 and TRBJ2-1; the D gene is possibly TRBD1 (6 bases). Germline V CDR1 and CDR2: SNHLY, FYNNEI. V lost 7 bases and J lost 6, with 10 bases in between. This CDR3 is built from 12 residues. The CDR3 is CASNLDSNEQFF. The CDR3 DNA is TGTGCCAGCAATTTGGACAGCAATGAGCAGTTCTTC.

The chain combines TRBV7-2 with TRBJ1-6; D is undetermined. Germline CDR1 is SGHTA and CDR2 is FQGNSA. The CDR3 is 16 amino acids. The germline V and J ends were trimmed by 2 bases and 4 bases, with 12 bases remaining between them. The CDR3, as DNA: TGTGCCAGCAGCTTAAGGGAGGGCGGGTATAATTCACCCCTCCACTTT. It codes for CASSLREGGYNSPLHF.

This chain joins TRBV2 and TRBJ1-1, with D possibly being TRBD1 (6 bases). This CDR3 spans 14 amino acids. V dropped 6 bases and J dropped 0 bases, with 11 bases sitting between them. Germline values: CDR1 SNHLY, CDR2 FYNNEI. CDR3 protein: CASRAQGMNTEAFF. Written as DNA, the CDR3 is TGTGCCAGCAGGGCACAGGGAATGAACACTGAAGCTTTCTTT.

The CDR3 loop is CASLPGTGDTQYF. In DNA, the CDR3 is TGTGCCTCCCTTCCGGGAACGGGAGATACGCAGTATTTT. The genes are TRBV10-3 and TRBJ2-3, with D perhaps TRBD2 (5 bases). CDR3 size: 13 residues. The V gene lost 11 bases and the J gene lost 5 bases, with 17 bases spanning the gap. Per germline, CDR1 ENHRY and CDR2 SYGVKD.

Only a few counts were recorded for this clone. The chain carries TRBV19 and TRBJ1-4; a weak D match, TRBD1 (5 bases). Trimming removed 3 bases from V and 4 bases from J, with 12 bases in between. CDR1 LNHDA and CDR2 SQIVND come from the germline V gene (reference sequence). The CDR3 runs to 15 residues. The CDR3 protein is CASSIRTGNNEKLFF. The CDR3 nucleotides are TGTGCCAGTAGTATCCGAACAGGCAATAATGAAAAACTGTTTTTT.

The V and J genes are TRBV6-1 and TRBJ2-7; perhaps TRBD2 as D (7 bases). V lost 2 bases to trimming and J lost 7 bases, with 12 bases between them. Germline V gives CDR1 MNHNS, CDR2 SASEGT. The CDR3 spans 13 residues. As DNA, the CDR3 is TGTGCCAGCAGTGAAAAAGGGGGAGGGGAGCAGTACTTC. It specifies CASSEKGGGEQYF.

The V gene is TRBV18, the J gene TRBJ1-1, with TRBD1 matching 7 bases. The CDR3 covers 13 residues. Per the germline V gene, CDR1 is KGHSH and CDR2 is LQKENI. With V trimmed by 9 bases and J by 0 bases, 4 bases remained unmatched. The CDR3 region has the DNA TGTGCCAGTTCCGGGACAGTGAACACTGAAGCTTTCTTT. Its protein is CASSGTVNTEAFF.